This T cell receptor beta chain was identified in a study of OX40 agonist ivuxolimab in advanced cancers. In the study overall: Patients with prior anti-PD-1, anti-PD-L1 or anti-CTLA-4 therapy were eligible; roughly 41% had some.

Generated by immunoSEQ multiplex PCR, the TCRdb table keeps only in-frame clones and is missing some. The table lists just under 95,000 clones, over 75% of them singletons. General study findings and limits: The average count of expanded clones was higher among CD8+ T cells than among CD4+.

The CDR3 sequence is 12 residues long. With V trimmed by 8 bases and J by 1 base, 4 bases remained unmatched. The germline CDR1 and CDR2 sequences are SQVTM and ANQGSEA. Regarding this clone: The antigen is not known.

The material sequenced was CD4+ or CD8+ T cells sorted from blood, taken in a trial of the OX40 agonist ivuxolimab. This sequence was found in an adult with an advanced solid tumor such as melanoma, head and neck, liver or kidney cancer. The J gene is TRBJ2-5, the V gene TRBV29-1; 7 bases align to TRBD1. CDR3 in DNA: TGCAGCTCTAGACAGGGCCAAGAGACCCAGTACTTC. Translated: CSSRQGQETQYF. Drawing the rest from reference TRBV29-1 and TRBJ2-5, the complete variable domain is SAVISQKPSRDICQRGTSLTIQCQVDSQVTMMFWYRQQPGQSLTLIATANQGSEATYESGFVIDKFPISRPNLTFSTLTVSNMSPEDSSIYLCSSRQGQETQYFGPGTRLLVL.